This T cell receptor beta chain was recorded in a study of metastatic and nonmetastatic thyroid tumors. TCRdb re-clonotyped the PCR reads via MiXCR. The sample yields about 40,000 clones, more than 25% seen once. Patients were all untreated before their thyroid surgery. This clone is medium-sized within its sample. What it binds is not known. Study-level findings and limits: Benign nodules were reported to have significantly lower TCR beta diversity than malignant thyroid tumors, in blood and tumor.

Germline CDR1 is MDHEN and CDR2 is SYDVKM. This CDR3 is 16 amino acids long. With 6 bases clipped from V and 6 bases from J, the junction kept 13 bases outside the gene matches. Input material: blood. The source of this sequence is a male donor with papillary thyroid cancer or a benign thyroid nodule (not recorded which). Some clones in this sample may be carry-over from other donors' samples. The chain uses TRBV28 and TRBJ2-7, with 11 nucleotides matching TRBD2. For the CDR3, the DNA is TGTGCCAGCAGGCCGTATACTAGCGGGAGTTTGGTCGAGCAGTACTTC. Translated: CASRPYTSGSLVEQYF. Variable domain in full (rest from reference TRBV28 and TRBJ2-7): DVKVTQSSRYLVKRTGEKVFLECVQDMDHENMFWYRQDPGLGLRLIYFSYDVKMKEKGDIPEGYSVSREKKERFSLILESASTNQTSMYLCASRPYTSGSLVEQYFGPGTRLTVT.